The clone carrying this TCR beta chain was counted once. Using immunoSEQ multiplex PCR, the repertoire was profiled, and TCRdb retains in-frame clones only, with some absent. Among under 100,000 clones listed, around 94% were seen once. This sample was taken from a study of technical replicates of blood from a few donors. Per germline, CDR1 SNHLY and CDR2 FYNNEI. CDR3 length equals 14 residues. The V end lost 4 bases, the J end lost 7 bases, and 17 bases lay between the germline ends. Sequencing input: T cells isolated from PBMCs. This TCR was recovered from a human donor in good health. This rearrangement joins TRBV2 to TRBJ2-7; TRBD2 might be the D (5 bases). The CDR3 nucleotides are TGTGCCAGCAGTGTTAGGCAGACTACGAAGGAGCAGTACTTC. Protein: CASSVRQTTKEQYF.